These T cell receptor beta chains were read from a single sample in a study of T cell responses to AZD1222 COVID-19 vaccine. Profiling relied on immunoSEQ multiplex PCR, and the TCRdb table lists in-frame clones only, not all of them. The sample lists about 190,000 clones, around 86% occurring once. The source was peripheral blood, collected on day 0 of MenACWY control vaccination. These receptors came from an adult in good health. CDR3s include the opening cysteine and the closing phenylalanine or tryptophan. D genes are given only for firm matches. Rows give clone size only sometimes, using once, few, many, or a class for an expanded clone.

clone size: NA; D gene: NA; V gene: TRBV5-4; J gene: TRBJ2-7; CDR3 DNA: TGTGCCAGCAGCTTCGACTCTCCTGGGAGGCTCGAGCAGTACTTC; CDR3 protein: CASSFDSPGRLEQYF
clone size: NA; D gene: TRBD1; V gene: TRBV5-6; J gene: TRBJ2-3; CDR3 DNA: TGTGCCAGCAGCACCCGGGACAGTTTCACAGATACGCAGTATTTT; CDR3 protein: CASSTRDSFTDTQYF
clone size: NA; D gene: TRBD1; V gene: TRBV28; J gene: TRBJ1-2; CDR3 DNA: TGTGCCAGCAGTACCCAGGGGGCGTATGGCTACACCTTC; CDR3 protein: CASSTQGAYGYTF
clone size: few; D gene: NA; V gene: TRBV30; J gene: TRBJ1-4; CDR3 DNA: TGTGCCCTACAGACAGCAACTAATGAAAAACTGTTTTTT; CDR3 protein: CALQTATNEKLFF
clone size: NA; D gene: NA; V gene: TRBV6-5; J gene: TRBJ1-2; CDR3 DNA: TGTGCCAGCAGTCCCCAGTCCGGAGCTGGCTACACCTTC; CDR3 protein: CASSPQSGAGYTF
clone size: NA; D gene: TRBD1; V gene: TRBV5-6; J gene: TRBJ1-1; CDR3 DNA: TGTGCCAGCAGCTTGGCAGGGGGCGCTGAAGCTTTCTTT; CDR3 protein: CASSLAGGAEAFF
clone size: NA; D gene: NA; V gene: TRBV5-4; J gene: TRBJ2-7; CDR3 DNA: TGTGCCAGCAGCTTTATCTACGAGCAGTACTTC; CDR3 protein: CASSFIYEQYF
clone size: NA; D gene: NA; V gene: TRBV13; J gene: TRBJ1-2; CDR3 DNA: TGTGCCAGCAGTGCAGCCCAGGGTAACTATGGCTACACCTTC; CDR3 protein: CASSAAQGNYGYTF
clone size: once; D gene: TRBD1; V gene: TRBV6-5; J gene: TRBJ2-7; CDR3 DNA: TGTGCCAGCAGGGGAAACAGGGGGTACGAGCAGTACTTC; CDR3 protein: CASRGNRGYEQYF
clone size: few; D gene: NA; V gene: TRBV14; J gene: TRBJ2-2; CDR3 DNA: TGTGCCAGCAGCCAAGACGACACCGGGGAGCTGTTTTTT; CDR3 protein: CASSQDDTGELFF
clone size: NA; D gene: TRBD1; V gene: TRBV19; J gene: TRBJ2-2; CDR3 DNA: TGTGCCAGTAGTGACCGGGACAGGGTGAAGAACACCGGGGAGCTGTTTTTT; CDR3 protein: CASSDRDRVKNTGELFF
clone size: NA; D gene: NA; V gene: TRBV5-5; J gene: TRBJ1-4; CDR3 DNA: TGTGCCAGCAGCTTGATAGGCCGGGAAAAACTGTTTTTT; CDR3 protein: CASSLIGREKLFF
clone size: NA; D gene: NA; V gene: TRBV14; J gene: TRBJ2-1; CDR3 DNA: TGTGCCAGCAGCCAAGATTCCCCCGGGCATGAGCAGTTCTTC; CDR3 protein: CASSQDSPGHEQFF